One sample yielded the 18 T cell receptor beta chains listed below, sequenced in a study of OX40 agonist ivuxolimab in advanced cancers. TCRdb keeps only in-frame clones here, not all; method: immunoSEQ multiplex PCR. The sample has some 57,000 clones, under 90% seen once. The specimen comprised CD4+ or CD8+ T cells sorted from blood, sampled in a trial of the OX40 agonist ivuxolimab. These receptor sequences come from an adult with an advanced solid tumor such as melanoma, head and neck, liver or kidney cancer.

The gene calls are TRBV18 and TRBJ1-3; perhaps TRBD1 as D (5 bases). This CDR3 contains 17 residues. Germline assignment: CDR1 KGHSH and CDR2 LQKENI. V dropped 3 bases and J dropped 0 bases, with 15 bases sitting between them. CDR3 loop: CASSPIPGPFSGNTIYF. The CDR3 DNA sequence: TGTGCCAGCTCACCCATTCCAGGGCCATTCTCTGGAAACACCATATATTTT.

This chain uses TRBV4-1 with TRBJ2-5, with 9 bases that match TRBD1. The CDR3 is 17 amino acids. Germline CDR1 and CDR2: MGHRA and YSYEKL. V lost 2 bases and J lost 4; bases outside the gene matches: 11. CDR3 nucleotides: TGCGCCAGCAGCCAAACCGGCCTGACAGGGGGGCGAGAGACCCAGTACTTC. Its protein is CASSQTGLTGGRETQYF.

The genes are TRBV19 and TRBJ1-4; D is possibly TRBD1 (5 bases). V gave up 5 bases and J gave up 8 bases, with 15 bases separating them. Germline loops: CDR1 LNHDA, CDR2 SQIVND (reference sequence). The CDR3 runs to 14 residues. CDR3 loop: CASSWGPRDEKLFF. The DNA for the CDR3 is TGTGCCAGTAGTTGGGGACCTCGGGACGAAAAACTGTTTTTT.

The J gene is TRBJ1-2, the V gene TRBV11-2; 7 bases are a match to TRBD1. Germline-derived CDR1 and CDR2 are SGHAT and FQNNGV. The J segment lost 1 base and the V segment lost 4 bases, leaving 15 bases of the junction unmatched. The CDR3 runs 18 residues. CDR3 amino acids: CASSSLLRDSNFNYGYTF. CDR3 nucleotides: TGTGCCAGCAGCTCACTTCTACGGGACAGTAACTTTAACTATGGCTACACCTTC.

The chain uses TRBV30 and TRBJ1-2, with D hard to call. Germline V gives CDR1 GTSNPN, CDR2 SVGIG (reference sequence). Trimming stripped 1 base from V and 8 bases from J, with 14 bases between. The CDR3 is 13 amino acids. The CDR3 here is CAWSDRTTGGYTF. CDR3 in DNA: TGTGCCTGGAGTGATCGGACGACTGGCGGCTACACCTTC.

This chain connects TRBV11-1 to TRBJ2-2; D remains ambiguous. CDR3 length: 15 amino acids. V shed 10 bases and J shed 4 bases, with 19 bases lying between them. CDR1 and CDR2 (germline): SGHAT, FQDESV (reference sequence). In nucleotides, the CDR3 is TGTGCCACCGAATTGGGATCAGGTAGCACCGGGGAGCTGTTTTTT. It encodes CATELGSGSTGELFF.

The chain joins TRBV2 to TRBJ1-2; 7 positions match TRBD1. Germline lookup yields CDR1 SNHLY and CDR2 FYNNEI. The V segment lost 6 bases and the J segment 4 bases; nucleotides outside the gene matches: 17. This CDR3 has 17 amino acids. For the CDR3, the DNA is TGTGCCAGCAGAAAGGGGGCCCCGTCCGTAGTAGGCTATGGCTACACCTTC. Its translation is CASRKGAPSVVGYGYTF. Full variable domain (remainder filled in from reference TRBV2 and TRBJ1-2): EPEVTQTPSHQVTQMGQEVILRCVPISNHLYFYWYRQILGQKVEFLVSFYNNEISEKSEIFDDQFSVERPDGSNFTLKIRSTKLEDSAMYFCASRKGAPSVVGYGYTFGSGTRLTVV.

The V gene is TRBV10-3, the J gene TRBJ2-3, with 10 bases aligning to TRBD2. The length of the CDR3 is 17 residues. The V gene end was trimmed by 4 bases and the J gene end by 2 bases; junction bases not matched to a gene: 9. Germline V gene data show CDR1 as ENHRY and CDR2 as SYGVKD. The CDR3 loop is CAISGGTSGIDTDTQYF. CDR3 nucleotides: TGTGCCATCAGTGGGGGCACTAGCGGGATAGACACAGATACGCAGTATTTT.

DNA for the CDR3: TGTGCCAGTATAAGGAGAACCGGGACTAGTTCTACCGGGGAGCTGTTTTTT. Its protein is CASIRRTGTSSTGELFF. J is TRBJ2-2 and V is TRBV19; 8 bases are a match to TRBD2. V shed 7 bases, J shed 5 bases, and the junction held 15 bases outside the gene matches. The length of the CDR3 is 17 residues. CDR1 LNHDA and CDR2 SQIVND come from the germline V gene (reference sequence).

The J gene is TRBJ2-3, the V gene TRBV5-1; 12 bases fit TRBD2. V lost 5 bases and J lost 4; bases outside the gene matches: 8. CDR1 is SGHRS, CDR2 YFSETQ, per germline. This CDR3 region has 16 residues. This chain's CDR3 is CASRRTLAGGSDTQYF. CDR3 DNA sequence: TGCGCCAGCAGACGTACGCTAGCGGGAGGGTCAGATACGCAGTATTTT.

The CDR3 DNA reads as TGTGCCAGCAGTTTAAAACGAAGAACTAACTATGGCTACACCTTC. Translation gives CASSLKRRTNYGYTF. The chain is built from TRBV27 and TRBJ1-2; D gene unclear. This CDR3 spans 15 amino acids. Trimming removed 2 bases at V and 0 bases at J, with 10 bases between. Germline V gene lookup returns CDR1 MNHEY and CDR2 SMNVEV (reference sequence).

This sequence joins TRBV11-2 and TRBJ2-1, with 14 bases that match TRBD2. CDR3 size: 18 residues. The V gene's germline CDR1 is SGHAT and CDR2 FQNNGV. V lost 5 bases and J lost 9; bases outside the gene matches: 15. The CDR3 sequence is CASSARLAGGPGGGEQFF. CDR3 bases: TGTGCCAGCAGCGCCCGACTAGCGGGAGGGCCGGGGGGTGGTGAGCAGTTCTTC.

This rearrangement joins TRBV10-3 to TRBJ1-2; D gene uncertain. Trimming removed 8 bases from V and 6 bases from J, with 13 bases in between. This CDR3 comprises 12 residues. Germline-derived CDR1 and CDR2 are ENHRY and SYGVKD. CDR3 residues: CAIAPQGNGYTF. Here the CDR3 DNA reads TGTGCCATCGCCCCCCAAGGAAATGGCTACACCTTC.

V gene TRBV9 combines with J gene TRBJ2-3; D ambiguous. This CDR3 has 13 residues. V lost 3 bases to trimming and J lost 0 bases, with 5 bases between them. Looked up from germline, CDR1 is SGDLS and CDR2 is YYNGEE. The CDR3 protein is CASSAPSTDTQYF. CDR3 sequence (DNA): TGTGCCAGCAGCGCCCCCAGCACAGATACGCAGTATTTT.

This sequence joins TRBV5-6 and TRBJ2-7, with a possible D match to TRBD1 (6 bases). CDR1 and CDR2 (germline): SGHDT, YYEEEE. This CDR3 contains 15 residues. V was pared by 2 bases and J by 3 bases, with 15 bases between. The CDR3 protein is CASSFGGDTSYEQYF. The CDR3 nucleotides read TGTGCCAGCAGCTTTGGTGGGGACACCAGCTACGAGCAGTACTTC.

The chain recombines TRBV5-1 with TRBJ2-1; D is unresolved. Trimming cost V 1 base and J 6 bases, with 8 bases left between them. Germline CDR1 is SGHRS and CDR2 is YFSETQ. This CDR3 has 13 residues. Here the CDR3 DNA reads TGCGCCAGCAGCTTGCGGCAGCCCAATGAGCAGTTCTTC. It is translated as CASSLRQPNEQFF.

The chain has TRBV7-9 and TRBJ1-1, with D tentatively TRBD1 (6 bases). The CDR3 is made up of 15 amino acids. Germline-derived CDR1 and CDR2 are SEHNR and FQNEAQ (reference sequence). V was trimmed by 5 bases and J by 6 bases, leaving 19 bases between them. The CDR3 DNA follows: TGTGCCAGCAGCCCTCACCGGGGGCGGGGGCCTGAAGCTTTCTTT. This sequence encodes CASSPHRGRGPEAFF.

CDR3 residues: CASSLSGQQVSYEQYF. The CDR3 nucleotides are TGTGCCAGCAGCTTAAGTGGGCAGCAAGTCTCCTACGAGCAGTACTTC. V gene TRBV11-2 combines with J gene TRBJ2-5, with D uncertain. The end of the DNA aligns better with TRBJ2-7, so the J call may be wrong. Germline V gene sequence: CDR1 SGHAT, CDR2 FQNNGV. The CDR3 runs 16 residues.